One and the same sample provided the 17 T cell receptor beta chains below, sequenced in a study of blood T cell repertoires in COVID-19. Sequencing was performed with immunoSEQ multiplex PCR; in TCRdb, only in-frame clones are kept and a portion is missing. Among 120,000 or so clones, around 83% were seen once, and the ten largest hold more than 5%. Specimen: peripheral blood. The receptors here all came from a man at least 80 years old with active or convalescent COVID-19.

The J gene is TRBJ2-3, the V gene TRBV7-2; weak D call: TRBD2 (6 bases). The germline gives CDR1 SGHTA, CDR2 FQGNSA. V was pared by 4 bases and J by 1 base, with 15 bases between. The CDR3 sequence is 16 residues long. CDR3 coding DNA: TGTGCCAGCAGCTACAGAGGCGGGGTACGCACAGATACGCAGTATTTT. It encodes CASSYRGGVRTDTQYF. Variable domain in full (rest from reference TRBV7-2 and TRBJ2-3): GAGVSQSPSNKVTEKGKDVELRCDPISGHTALYWYRQSLGQGLEFLIYFQGNSAPDKSGLPSDRFSAERTGGSVSTLTIQRTQQEDSAVYLCASSYRGGVRTDTQYFGPGTRLTVL.

The chain is built from TRBV18 and TRBJ2-2; 13 bases agree with TRBD2. This CDR3 is built from 15 residues. The germline V gene has CDR1 KGHSH and CDR2 LQKENI. Trimming took 5 bases from V and 5 from J; bases not matched to a gene: 2. The CDR3 loop reads CASSTTSGGTGELFF. CDR3 bases: TGTGCCAGCTCAACGACTAGCGGGGGGACCGGGGAGCTGTTTTTT.

This chain links TRBV4-1 with TRBJ2-1; possible D gene TRBD2, 5 bases. Per the germline V gene, CDR1 is MGHRA and CDR2 is YSYEKL. CDR3 size: 15 residues. V lost 2 bases to trimming and J lost 2 bases, with 10 bases between them. CDR3 residues: CASSQTAGTYNEQFF. Written as DNA, the CDR3 is TGCGCCAGCAGCCAAACCGCCGGGACCTACAATGAGCAGTTCTTC.

This chain's CDR3 is CAISEGTGEQFF. For the CDR3, the DNA is TGTGCCATCAGTGAAGGGACAGGGGAGCAGTTCTTC. J is TRBJ2-1 and V is TRBV10-3, with 9 bases that match TRBD1. J lost 10 bases, V lost 3 bases, and 1 base had no gene match. Germline CDR1 ENHRY, CDR2 SYGVKD. This CDR3 has 12 amino acids.

The sample holds a few counts of this clone. The genes are TRBV6-5 and TRBJ1-1, with D hard to call. CDR1 is MNHEY and CDR2 is SVGAGI in the germline V gene. The CDR3 consists of 14 residues. The V end lost 0 bases, the J end lost 4 bases, and 9 bases lay between the germline ends. The CDR3 loop reads CASSYSTPSTEAFF. The CDR3 nucleotides read TGTGCCAGCAGTTACTCTACCCCCAGCACTGAAGCTTTCTTT.

V and J are TRBV29-1 and TRBJ2-2; the match to TRBD1 covers 12 bases. V shed 6 bases and J 4 bases; nucleotides not matched to a gene: 6. The CDR3 is made up of 15 amino acids. Germline loops: CDR1 SQVTM, CDR2 ANQGSEA. CDR3 amino acids: CSVRGTGGRTGELFF. Here the CDR3 DNA reads TGCAGCGTCCGGGGGACAGGGGGCCGCACCGGGGAGCTGTTTTTT.

The V call is TRBV5-4, the J call TRBJ1-2; 9 nucleotides agree with TRBD1. Germline CDR1 SGHNT, CDR2 YYREEE (reference sequence). CDR3 length: 14 residues. The V and J ends lost 5 bases and 6 bases, in that order; junction bases with no gene match: 8. CDR3 loop: CASSHVRDRDGYTF. CDR3 in DNA: TGTGCCAGCAGTCACGTGCGGGACAGGGATGGCTACACCTTC.

The sample holds one count of this clone. The rearrangement joins TRBV6-5 to TRBJ1-2; 10 bases match TRBD1. V shed 4 bases, J shed 6 bases, and the junction held 2 bases outside the gene matches. This CDR3 is 13 amino acids long. CDR1 and CDR2 from the germline V gene are MNHEY and SVGAGI. The CDR3 DNA reads as TGTGCCAGCAGTTTGACAGGGGGCAATGGCTACACCTTC. Protein: CASSLTGGNGYTF.

V gene TRBV18 combines with J gene TRBJ2-7; TRBD1 agrees at 8 bases. CDR1 is KGHSH and CDR2 is LQKENI in the germline V gene. CDR3 length equals 14 residues. After removal of 3 bases from V and 6 bases from J, the junction contained 7 bases not matched to a gene. CDR3 sequence: CASSPDQTGVEQYF. CDR3 nucleotide sequence: TGTGCCAGCTCACCGGATCAGACAGGGGTCGAGCAGTACTTC. The full variable domain, its missing parts supplied by reference TRBV18 and TRBJ2-7, is NAGVMQNPRHLVRRRGQEARLRCSPMKGHSHVYWYRQLPEEGLKFMVYLQKENIIDESGMPKERFSAEFPKEGPSILRIQQVVRGDSAAYFCASSPDQTGVEQYFGPGTRLTVT.

The J gene is TRBJ1-2, the V gene TRBV18, with D maybe TRBD1 (5 bases). V was cut by 4 bases and J by 2 bases, with 11 bases left in between. Germline CDR1 and CDR2: KGHSH and LQKENI. This CDR3 spans 14 amino acids. CDR3: CASSQGLQNYGYTF. The CDR3 DNA is TGTGCCAGCTCACAGGGGCTCCAAAACTATGGCTACACCTTC.

The chain links TRBV19 to TRBJ2-7; TRBD1 aligns across 9 bases. Germline assignment: CDR1 LNHDA and CDR2 SQIVND (reference sequence). CDR3 length: 14 amino acids. Unmatched junction bases numbered 11, after V lost 9 bases and J lost 5 bases. Here the CDR3 DNA reads TGTGCCAGGACCGCCCGGGACAGGGTAGACGAGCAGTACTTC. This translates into CARTARDRVDEQYF. The entire variable domain, with the rest obtained from reference TRBV19 and TRBJ2-7, is as follows: DGGITQSPKYLFRKEGQNVTLSCEQNLNHDAMYWYRQDPGQGLRLIYYSQIVNDFQKGDIAEGYSVSREKKESFPLTVTSAQKNPTAFYLCARTARDRVDEQYFGPGTRLTVT.

There are a few counts of this clone. The J gene is TRBJ1-1, the V gene TRBV11-2; a weak D match, TRBD1 (5 bases). Germline V gives CDR1 SGHAT, CDR2 FQNNGV. The length of the CDR3 is 13 residues. Between the trimmed V and J ends, which lost 5 bases and 4 bases, there was a span of 11 bases. CDR3: CASSGQRGTEAFF. The CDR3 DNA is TGTGCCAGCAGCGGCCAAAGGGGCACTGAAGCTTTCTTT. Based on the CDR3 plus reference TRBV11-2 and TRBJ1-1, the full variable domain is EAGVAQSPRYKIIEKRQSVAFWCNPISGHATLYWYQQILGQGPKLLIQFQNNGVVDDSQLPKDRFSAERLKGVDSTLKIQPAKLEDSAVYLCASSGQRGTEAFFGQGTRLTVV.

The CDR3 is CASSLDGGGASKTQYF. CDR3 sequence (DNA): TGTGCCAGCAGCTTAGACGGTGGGGGGGCCTCGAAGACCCAGTACTTC. The chain carries TRBV11-2 and TRBJ2-5, with D maybe TRBD2 (7 bases). The CDR3 is 16 amino acids. Germline CDR1 reads SGHAT; CDR2 reads FQNNGV. V was clipped by 0 bases and J by 6 bases, with 17 bases between them.

This chain joins TRBV19 and TRBJ2-7; TRBD2 aligns across 10 bases. Germline CDR1 is LNHDA and CDR2 is SQIVND (reference sequence). The CDR3 runs 14 residues. Trimming cost V 3 bases and J 4 bases; bases outside gene matches: 3. The DNA of the CDR3 is TGTGCCAGTAGTATCGGACTAGCGGAATACGAGCAGTACTTC. Its translation: CASSIGLAEYEQYF.

The V gene is TRBV20-1, the J gene TRBJ1-2, with a possible D match to TRBD1 (5 bases). Trimming left V 6 bases short and J 7 bases short, with 12 bases between. Germline assignment: CDR1 DFQATT and CDR2 SNEGSKA (reference sequence). The CDR3 consists of 11 residues. DNA for the CDR3: TGCAGTGCCAGGGTGGATGGTGGCTACACCTTC. Protein sequence: CSARVDGGYTF.

J is TRBJ2-7 and V is TRBV2, with TRBD2 as a possible D gene (6 bases). CDR1 and CDR2 (germline): SNHLY, FYNNEI. V dropped 7 bases and J dropped 0 bases, with 22 bases sitting between them. This CDR3 is built from 17 residues. CDR3 nucleotide sequence: TGTGCCAGCACCATCTCCCGGGGGACGGCAAGCTCCTACGAGCAGTACTTC. It codes for CASTISRGTASSYEQYF.

A remark on this clone: A junction boundary mismatches the germline segment, possibly from a read error. The J gene is TRBJ1-2, the V gene TRBV6-1, with unresolved D. The germline CDR1 and CDR2 sequences are MNHNS and SASEGT. CDR3 length equals 15 residues. The CDR3 is CASSEEATINYGYTF. Here the CDR3 DNA reads TGTGCCAGCAGCGAAGAGGCGACTATAAACTATGGCTACACCTTC.